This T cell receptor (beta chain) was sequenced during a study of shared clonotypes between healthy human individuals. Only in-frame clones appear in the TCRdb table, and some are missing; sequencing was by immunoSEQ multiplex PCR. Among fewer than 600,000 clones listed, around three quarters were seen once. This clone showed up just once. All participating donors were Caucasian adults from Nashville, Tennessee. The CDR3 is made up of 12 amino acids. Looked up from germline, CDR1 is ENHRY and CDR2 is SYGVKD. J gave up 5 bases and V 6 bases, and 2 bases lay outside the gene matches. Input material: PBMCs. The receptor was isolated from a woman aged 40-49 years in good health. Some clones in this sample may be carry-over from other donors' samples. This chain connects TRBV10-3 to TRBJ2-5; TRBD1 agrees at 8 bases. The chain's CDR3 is CAISDRGETQYF. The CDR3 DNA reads TGTGCCATCAGCGACAGGGGTGAGACCCAGTACTTC.